Each of the 14 T cell receptor beta chains below was sequenced from the same sample in a study of shared clonotypes between healthy human individuals. The assay was immunoSEQ multiplex PCR, and TCRdb's table has in-frame clones only and misses some. Of around 2,100,000 clones detected, roughly 95% appear once; the ten largest clones hold 1.2%. CD45RO-negative, CCR7-selected cells formed the naive CD8 fraction, which excluded terminally differentiated effector memory CD45RA+ cells. Sequenced input: naive CD8+ T cells sorted from blood. The receptors were gathered from a man between 18 and 35 years old in good health.

This chain uses TRBV5-6 with TRBJ1-5; 12 nucleotides align to TRBD1. Germline lookup yields CDR1 SGHDT and CDR2 YYEEEE. Trimming took 3 bases from V and 6 from J; bases not matched to a gene: 4. This CDR3 comprises 15 residues. The CDR3 DNA is TGTGCCAGCAGCTGGGGACAGGGGGCTACTCAGCCCCAGCATTTT. Translating it yields CASSWGQGATQPQHF.

About this clone: This sample also contains other DNA sequences that code for the same CDR3. The rearrangement links TRBV11-2 to TRBJ2-3; unclear D gene. V dropped 5 bases and J dropped 2 bases, with 2 bases sitting between them. CDR3 length: 11 residues. In germline, CDR1 is SGHAT, CDR2 FQNNGV. CDR3 in DNA: TGTGCCAGCAGCCTCACAGATACGCAGTATTTT. Its translation is CASSLTDTQYF. Looking up the rest from reference TRBV11-2 and TRBJ2-3 gives the full variable domain: EAGVAQSPRYKIIEKRQSVAFWCNPISGHATLYWYQQILGQGPKLLIQFQNNGVVDDSQLPKDRFSAERLKGVDSTLKIQPAKLEDSAVYLCASSLTDTQYFGPGTRLTVL.

V gene TRBV4-1 combines with J gene TRBJ2-3, with 7 bases aligning to TRBD2. CDR1 is MGHRA, CDR2 YSYEKL, per germline. CDR3 length: 16 residues. V shed 1 base and J 0 bases; nucleotides not matched to a gene: 4. The CDR3 is CASSQAASGSTDTQYF. In DNA, the CDR3 is TGCGCCAGCAGCCAAGCGGCTAGCGGAAGCACAGATACGCAGTATTTT.

The V call is TRBV6-1, the J call TRBJ2-7; the D gene is possibly TRBD1 (6 bases). Trimming removed 3 bases at V and 7 bases at J, with 13 bases between. This CDR3 is 13 amino acids long. The germline gives CDR1 MNHNS, CDR2 SASEGT. CDR3 nucleotides: TGTGCCAGCAGTGACGTCCAGGGGTGGGAGCAGTACTTC. This codes for CASSDVQGWEQYF.

Remarks on this clone: Other DNA sequences in this sample translate to the same CDR3. This rearrangement joins TRBV9 to TRBJ2-7; TRBD1 is a possible D gene (6 bases). Germline values: CDR1 SGDLS, CDR2 YYNGEE. V lost 0 bases and J lost 4, with 11 bases in between. The CDR3 extends over 14 amino acids. The CDR3 region is CASSVGLGGYEQYF. DNA of the CDR3: TGTGCCAGCAGCGTAGGATTAGGGGGTTACGAGCAGTACTTC.

The chain recombines TRBV7-3 with TRBJ2-1; 11 nucleotides match TRBD2. CDR3 length equals 15 residues. V shed 5 bases, J shed 2 bases, and the junction held 2 bases outside the gene matches. Per the germline V gene, CDR1 is SGHTA and CDR2 is FQGTGA. In DNA, the CDR3 is TGTGCCAGCAGCACTAGCGGGGGCCCCTACAATGAGCAGTTCTTC. It encodes CASSTSGGPYNEQFF.

Notes on this clone: At the DNA level, this CDR3 is encoded by other sequences in the same sample as well. The J gene is TRBJ2-7, the V gene TRBV4-3; 11 nucleotides line up with TRBD2. CDR1 LGHNA and CDR2 YSLEER come from the germline V gene. J lost 2 bases, V lost 1 base, and 1 base had no gene match. The CDR3 has 15 residues. The CDR3: CASSQGLAGTYEQYF. CDR3 nucleotides: TGCGCCAGCAGCCAAGGACTAGCGGGAACCTACGAGCAGTACTTC.

V is TRBV5-1 and J is TRBJ2-1; D not resolved. Trimming removed 6 bases from V and 8 bases from J, with 12 bases in between. The CDR3 totals 12 residues. Germline-derived CDR1 and CDR2 are SGHRS and YFSETQ. CDR3 sequence: CASTGVKYEQFF. CDR3 DNA sequence: TGCGCCAGCACTGGGGTCAAATATGAGCAGTTCTTC. Full variable domain (remainder filled in from reference TRBV5-1 and TRBJ2-1): KAGVTQTPRYLIKTRGQQVTLSCSPISGHRSVSWYQQTPGQGLQFLFEYFSETQRNKGNFPGRFSGRQFSNSRSEMNVSTLELGDSALYLCASTGVKYEQFFGPGTRLTVL.

V is TRBV5-1 and J is TRBJ2-7, with D possibly TRBD2 on 6 matching bases. Deletions cut 5 bases from V and 3 bases from J, with 21 bases between. CDR3 size: 16 residues. Germline V CDR1 and CDR2: SGHRS, YFSETQ. This CDR3 is CASSASDGGVNYEQYF. The CDR3 DNA follows: TGCGCCAGCAGTGCCTCTGACGGAGGGGTGAACTACGAGCAGTACTTC.

This clone was counted once. This sample includes further DNA sequences coding for the same CDR3. The chain is built from TRBV5-6 and TRBJ2-2; D is undetermined. CDR3 length: 14 amino acids. V was trimmed by 0 bases and J by 1 base, leaving 4 bases between them. Germline lookup yields CDR1 SGHDT and CDR2 YYEEEE. CDR3 protein: CASSLGLNTGELFF. The CDR3 DNA sequence: TGTGCCAGCAGCTTGGGGCTGAACACCGGGGAGCTGTTTTTT.

V and J are TRBV5-6 and TRBJ2-1; 9 bases agree with TRBD2. V shed 3 bases, J shed 6 bases, and the junction held 7 bases outside the gene matches. This CDR3 is built from 15 residues. The germline gives CDR1 SGHDT, CDR2 YYEEEE. The CDR3 bases are TGTGCCAGCAGCTGGGGACTAGCAGGCGGCAATGAGCAGTTCTTC. Residues: CASSWGLAGGNEQFF.

V and J are TRBV10-3 and TRBJ2-3; 15 bases fit TRBD2. Germline V gene data show CDR1 as ENHRY and CDR2 as SYGVKD. CDR3 length: 18 residues. Trimming removed 2 bases from V and 6 bases from J; junction bases left unmatched: 9. The CDR3 coding sequence is TGTGCCATCAGTGAGACGGATGGACTAGCGGGAGGGCCGGATACGCAGTATTTT. This translates into CAISETDGLAGGPDTQYF.

This clone was picked up one time. The rearrangement joins TRBV7-2 to TRBJ2-2; tentative D call: TRBD2 (5 bases). The V and J ends lost 1 base and 0 bases respectively, with 9 bases between them. This CDR3 is 16 amino acids long. Germline values: CDR1 SGHTA, CDR2 FQGNSA. The CDR3 is CASSLGRGPNTGELFF. In nucleotides, the CDR3 is TGTGCCAGCAGCTTAGGTAGAGGGCCGAACACCGGGGAGCTGTTTTTT.

With regard to this clone: The sample holds other DNA sequences that translate to the same CDR3. The chain combines TRBV9 with TRBJ2-3; D uncertain. The CDR3 extends over 11 amino acids. The V gene lost 5 bases and the J gene lost 4 bases, with 5 bases spanning the gap. Looked up from germline, CDR1 is SGDLS and CDR2 is YYNGEE. The CDR3 loop reads CASSDSDTQYF. DNA for the CDR3: TGTGCCAGCAGTGATTCAGATACGCAGTATTTT.